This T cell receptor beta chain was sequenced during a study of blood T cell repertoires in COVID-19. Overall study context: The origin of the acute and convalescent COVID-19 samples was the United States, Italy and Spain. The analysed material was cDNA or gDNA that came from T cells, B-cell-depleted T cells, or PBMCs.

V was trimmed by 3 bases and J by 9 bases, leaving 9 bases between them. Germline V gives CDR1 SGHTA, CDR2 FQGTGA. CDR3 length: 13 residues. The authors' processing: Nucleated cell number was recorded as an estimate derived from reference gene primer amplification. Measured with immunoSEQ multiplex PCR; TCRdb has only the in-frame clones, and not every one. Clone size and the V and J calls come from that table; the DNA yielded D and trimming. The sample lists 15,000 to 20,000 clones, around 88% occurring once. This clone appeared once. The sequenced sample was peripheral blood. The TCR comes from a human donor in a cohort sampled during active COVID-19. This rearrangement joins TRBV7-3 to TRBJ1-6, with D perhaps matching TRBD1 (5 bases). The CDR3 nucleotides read TGTGCCAGCAGCTTGCAGGGTAGTTCACCCCTCCACTTT. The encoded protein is CASSLQGSSPLHF.